The 21 T cell receptor beta chains below all came from one sample that was sequenced in a study of PD-1 blockade in classical Hodgkin lymphoma (dated by TCRdb to 2020 to 2021). Receptor libraries were prepared by the immunoSEQ multiplex PCR assay. TCRdb provides this immuneACCESS table in a form limited to in-frame rearrangements. Some clones are lacking; in checked studies, under half of them reflect an unresolved V gene, and why the rest are absent is not known. For this sample there are 25,000 to 30,000 clones; roughly three quarters appear just once. The ten largest clonotypes hold roughly a quarter of the sample. Sample time point, as interpreted from the label and publication: cycle 2 day 1 (C2D1) of nivolumab. Every trial patient had relapsed following autologous stem cell transplantation, and prior brentuximab vedotin exposure was what differed among cohorts A, B and C. The sequencing used peripheral blood mononuclear cells (PBMCs), collected before the second cycle of nivolumab. These receptors originate from a human donor with classical Hodgkin lymphoma.

The chain recombines TRBV10-3 with TRBJ1-1; D is perhaps TRBD1 (6 bases). Germline V CDR1 and CDR2: ENHRY, SYGVKD. V shed 5 bases and J shed 2 bases, with 9 bases lying between them. The CDR3 covers 13 residues. In nucleotides, the CDR3 is TGTGCCATCAGTCGGACAGCCAACACTGAAGCTTTCTTT. As protein: CAISRTANTEAFF.

The chain is built from TRBV18 and TRBJ2-4; tentatively, D is TRBD1 or TRBD2 (6 bases each). Per germline, CDR1 KGHSH and CDR2 LQKENI. There are 12 residues in the CDR3. V dropped 3 bases and J dropped 9 bases, with 9 bases sitting between them. CDR3 loop: CASSPGGGIQYF. The CDR3 nucleotides are TGTGCCAGCTCACCGGGGGGCGGCATTCAGTACTTC.

The chain employs TRBV25-1 and TRBJ2-1; maybe TRBD2 (6 bases). Trimming shortened V by 5 bases and J by 2 bases, and 16 bases separated the two germline ends. Germline V CDR1 and CDR2: MGHDK, SYGVNS. CDR3 length: 16 amino acids. The CDR3 region is CASSRQGGTPYNEQFF. The CDR3 nucleotides read TGTGCCAGCAGTCGCCAGGGCGGGACCCCCTACAATGAGCAGTTCTTC. The entire variable domain, with the rest obtained from reference TRBV25-1 and TRBJ2-1, is as follows: EADIYQTPRYLVIGTGKKITLECSQTMGHDKMYWYQQDPGMELHLIHYSYGVNSTEKGDLSSESTVSRIRTEHFPLTLESARPSHTSQYLCASSRQGGTPYNEQFFGPGTRLTVL.

This clone was seen just once. The V gene is TRBV6-5, the J gene TRBJ2-2; D is undetermined. The V gene's germline CDR1 is MNHEY and CDR2 SVGAGI. V lost 2 bases and J lost 6, with 4 bases in between. The CDR3 is 12 residues long. The CDR3 coding sequence is TGTGCCAGCAGTTACCGGGCCGGGGAGCTGTTTTTT. It yields the protein CASSYRAGELFF.

This chain uses TRBV7-9 with TRBJ1-3; 9 nucleotides match TRBD1. Per germline, CDR1 SEHNR and CDR2 FQNEAQ (reference sequence). CDR3 length: 16 residues. V was clipped by 5 bases and J by 0 bases; unmatched bases: 5. The CDR3 here is CASSHSTGGSGNTIYF. In DNA form, the CDR3 reads TGTGCCAGCAGCCACTCGACAGGGGGCTCTGGAAACACCATATATTTT.

CDR3 in amino acids: CASSLGAGSIQPQHF. The CDR3 DNA reads TGTGCCAGCAGCTTGGGGGCAGGATCTATTCAGCCCCAGCATTTT. The chain couples TRBV5-5 to TRBJ1-5; no reliable D call. V lost 0 bases and J 6 bases, leaving 13 bases between the germline ends. Germline values: CDR1 SGHKS, CDR2 YYEKEE (reference sequence). The length of the CDR3 is 15 residues.

V usage is TRBV4-3 and J usage is TRBJ1-4; TRBD1 matches 7 bases. The CDR3 loop spans 16 amino acids. The germline CDR1 and CDR2 sequences are LGHNA and YSLEER. J was trimmed by 8 bases and V by 0 bases; bases with no gene match: 9. CDR3 protein: CASSQDQTGLSEKLFF. For the CDR3, the DNA is TGCGCCAGCAGCCAAGACCAGACAGGGTTATCCGAAAAACTGTTTTTT.

The chain joins TRBV6-6 to TRBJ1-6; no reliable D call. Germline V CDR1 and CDR2: MNHNY, SVGAGI (reference sequence). The CDR3 contains 15 residues. Trimming shortened V by 4 bases and J by 0 bases, and 7 bases separated the two germline ends. The CDR3 sequence is CASSFSSSYNSPLHF. DNA of the CDR3: TGTGCCAGCAGTTTCAGTAGCTCCTATAATTCACCCCTCCACTTT.

The chain has TRBV9 and TRBJ2-1; 10 nucleotides agree with TRBD2. This CDR3 spans 16 amino acids. Unmatched junction bases numbered 10, after V lost 0 bases and J lost 10 bases. From germline, CDR1 is SGDLS and CDR2 YYNGEE. CDR3 bases: TGTGCCAGCAGCGTAGGGACGGGCCTAGCGGGAGACGAGCAGTTCTTC. Translation gives CASSVGTGLAGDEQFF. The full variable domain, with the rest looked up from reference TRBV9 and TRBJ2-1, is DSGVTQTPKHLITATGQRVTLRCSPRSGDLSVYWYQQSLDQGLQFLIQYYNGEERAKGNILERFSAQQFPDLHSELNLSSLELGDSALYFCASSVGTGLAGDEQFFGPGTRLTVL.

The rearrangement uses TRBV6-5 and TRBJ2-7; D is uncertain. There are 14 residues in the CDR3. V shed 0 bases and J shed 5 bases, with 11 bases lying between them. CDR1 is MNHEY and CDR2 is SVGAGI in the germline V gene. The CDR3 protein is CASSYSKVSHEQYF. CDR3 bases: TGTGCCAGCAGTTACTCGAAGGTATCCCACGAGCAGTACTTC.

The genes are TRBV6-5 and TRBJ2-7, with 7 positions matching TRBD2. The junction had 5 bases not matched to a gene; V was cut back by 5 bases and J by 4 bases. CDR1 is MNHEY, CDR2 SVGAGI, per germline. The CDR3 is made up of 13 amino acids. CDR3 DNA: TGTGCCAGCAGTAGCGGGGCAATGTACGAGCAGTACTTC. It specifies CASSSGAMYEQYF.

The CDR3 coding sequence is TGTGCTAGTGGTTTTCCTAGAGGTCGAGCTGGGCACGAGCAGTTCTTC. Protein sequence: CASGFPRGRAGHEQFF. The rearrangement links TRBV12-5 to TRBJ2-1, with D unclear. The CDR3 totals 16 residues. The germline CDR1 and CDR2 sequences are LGHNT and FRNRAP. V was pared by 3 bases and J by 10 bases, with 22 bases between. Together with reference TRBV12-5 and TRBJ2-1, the CDR3 gives the full variable domain: DARVTQTPRHKVTEMGQEVTMRCQPILGHNTVFWYRQTMMQGLELLAYFRNRAPLDDSGMPKDRFSAEMPDATLATLKIQPSEPRDSAVYFCASGFPRGRAGHEQFFGPGTRLTVL.

On this clone: Other nucleotide sequences from this sample produce the same CDR3. The rearrangement links TRBV9 to TRBJ2-2; TRBD2 matches at 7 bases. After removal of 0 bases from V and 4 bases from J, the junction contained 3 bases not matched to a gene. This CDR3 is 15 amino acids long. Germline loops: CDR1 SGDLS, CDR2 YYNGEE. The CDR3 nucleotides read TGTGCCAGCAGCGTAGGGCGGGGGAGCACCGGGGAGCTGTTTTTT. It yields the protein CASSVGRGSTGELFF.

This clone has just one count. V usage is TRBV19 and J usage is TRBJ1-5; 8 nucleotides match TRBD1. The CDR3 consists of 17 residues. V lost 7 bases, J lost 1 base, and 12 bases stayed unmatched. Germline CDR1 reads LNHDA; CDR2 reads SQIVND (reference sequence). The CDR3 is CASTRQGSEGSNQPQHF. The CDR3 coding sequence is TGTGCCAGTACAAGACAGGGGTCTGAAGGAAGCAATCAGCCCCAGCATTTT.

CDR3 DNA: TGTGCCAGCTGGCTAGGAGTCGCCGGGGAGCTGTTTTTT. Its protein is CASWLGVAGELFF. The chain employs TRBV6-1 and TRBJ2-2; D gene unclear. The CDR3 is made up of 13 amino acids. The V end was cut by 8 bases, the J end by 6 bases, with 13 bases between. CDR1 is MNHNS and CDR2 is SASEGT in the germline V gene.

The chain uses TRBV19 and TRBJ1-6, with TRBD1 identical over 9 bases. V was clipped by 7 bases and J by 3 bases; unmatched bases: 7. Germline lookup yields CDR1 LNHDA and CDR2 SQIVND (reference sequence). The CDR3 has 16 residues. The CDR3 DNA sequence: TGTGCCAGTAAAGACAGGGGGAACGACTATAATTCACCCCTCCACTTT. Translating gives CASKDRGNDYNSPLHF.

The chain is built from TRBV28 and TRBJ1-3; D might be TRBD1 (5 bases). The CDR3 is 16 residues long. V was cut by 2 bases and J by 4 bases, with 15 bases left in between. Per the germline V gene, CDR1 is MDHEN and CDR2 is SYDVKM. DNA for the CDR3: TGTGCCAGCAGTTTAGAAGGGCGGGGGTTCGGAAACACCATATATTTT. It is translated as CASSLEGRGFGNTIYF.

The chain combines TRBV5-4 with TRBJ1-1; tentatively, D is TRBD1 (5 bases). Trimming shortened V by 2 bases and J by 5 bases, and 16 bases separated the two germline ends. This CDR3 spans 15 amino acids. The germline gives CDR1 SGHNT, CDR2 YYREEE (reference sequence). The CDR3 reads CASSLVQGVITEAFF. Written as DNA, the CDR3 is TGTGCCAGCAGCTTAGTCCAGGGTGTGATTACTGAAGCTTTCTTT.

J is TRBJ1-1 and V is TRBV5-1, with D hard to call. V dropped 4 bases and J dropped 1 base, with 14 bases sitting between them. This CDR3 spans 15 amino acids. Germline-derived CDR1 and CDR2 are SGHRS and YFSETQ. DNA of the CDR3: TGCGCCAGCAGCCGCTTGGGCAGTCAGAACACTGAAGCTTTCTTT. It yields the protein CASSRLGSQNTEAFF.

V gene TRBV2 combines with J gene TRBJ2-1; D tentatively fits TRBD1 or TRBD2 (5 bases each). The germline CDR1 and CDR2 sequences are SNHLY and FYNNEI. V gave up 8 bases and J gave up 4 bases, with 12 bases separating them. The length of the CDR3 is 13 residues. The CDR3 DNA reads TGTGCCAGCCCCGGGACGGAATACAATGAGCAGTTCTTC. Amino acids: CASPGTEYNEQFF.

CDR3 in amino acids: CASSGRFGYGYTF. The CDR3 DNA reads TGTGCCAGTAGTGGAAGGTTTGGCTATGGCTACACCTTC. The chain recombines TRBV19 with TRBJ1-2, with unresolved D. The length of the CDR3 is 13 residues. Germline CDR1 is LNHDA and CDR2 is SQIVND (reference sequence). Trimming took 5 bases from V and 4 from J, leaving 11 bases between them.